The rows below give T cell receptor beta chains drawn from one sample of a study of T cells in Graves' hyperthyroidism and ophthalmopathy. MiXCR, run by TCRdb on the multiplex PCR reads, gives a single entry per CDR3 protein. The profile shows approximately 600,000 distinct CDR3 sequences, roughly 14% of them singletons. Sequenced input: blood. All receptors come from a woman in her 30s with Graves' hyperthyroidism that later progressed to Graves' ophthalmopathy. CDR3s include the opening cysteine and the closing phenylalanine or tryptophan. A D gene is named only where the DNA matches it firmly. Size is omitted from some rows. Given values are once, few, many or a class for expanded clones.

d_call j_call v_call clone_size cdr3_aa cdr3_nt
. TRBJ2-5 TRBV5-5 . CASSLVLASGTQYF TGTGCCAGCAGCTTGGTGTTAGCCTCCGGGACCCAGTACTTC
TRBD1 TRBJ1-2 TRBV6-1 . CAIRDRVFGYTF TGTGCCATCCGGGACAGGGTCTTTGGCTACACCTTC
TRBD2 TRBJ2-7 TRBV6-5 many CASSYSSGLAAYEQYF TGTGCCAGCAGTTACTCGAGTGGTCTAGCGGCCTACGAGCAGTACTTC
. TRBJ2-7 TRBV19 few CASSMAREGQQYF TGTGCCAGTAGTATGGCCCGAGAGGGACAGCAGTACTTC
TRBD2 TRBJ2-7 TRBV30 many CAWGSSGDEQYF TGTGCCTGGGGGTCTAGCGGGGACGAGCAGTACTTC
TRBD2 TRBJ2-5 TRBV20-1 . CSAVTSAQETQYF TGCAGTGCTGTGACTAGCGCCCAAGAGACCCAGTACTTC
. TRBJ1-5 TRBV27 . CASSLSLGGQPQHF TGTGCCAGCAGTTTGAGTTTGGGGGGTCAGCCCCAGCATTTT
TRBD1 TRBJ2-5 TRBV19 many CASSAAQGNQETQYF TGTGCCAGTAGCGCGGCACAGGGGAATCAAGAGACCCAGTACTTC
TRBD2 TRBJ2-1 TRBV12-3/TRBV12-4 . CASSSGDGWNEQFF TGTGCCAGCAGCAGCGGGGACGGGTGGAATGAGCAGTTCTTC
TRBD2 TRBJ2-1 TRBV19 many CASSPEAGDEQFF TGTGCCAGTAGTCCTGAAGCGGGAGATGAGCAGTTCTTC
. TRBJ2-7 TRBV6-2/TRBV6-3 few CASSYRQGTNEQYF TGTGCCAGCAGTTACAGGCAGGGGACTAACGAGCAGTACTTC
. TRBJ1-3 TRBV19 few CASTLPGQFSGNTIYF TGTGCCAGTACCCTTCCCGGACAGTTCTCTGGAAACACCATATATTTT
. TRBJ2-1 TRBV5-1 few CASSLTAHLSYNEQFF TGCGCCAGCAGCTTGACAGCCCACCTCTCCTACAATGAGCAGTTCTTC
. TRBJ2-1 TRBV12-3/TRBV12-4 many CASSQPYNEQFF TGTGCCAGCAGTCAACCCTACAATGAGCAGTTCTTC
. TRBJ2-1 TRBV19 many CASSIDSGSSYNEQFF TGTGCCAGTAGTATAGATTCGGGGAGCTCCTACAATGAGCAGTTCTTC
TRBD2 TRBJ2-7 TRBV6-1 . CASKIGLAAPLSSYEQYF TGTGCCAGCAAGATTGGCCTAGCGGCACCCCTTAGCTCCTACGAGCAGTACTTC
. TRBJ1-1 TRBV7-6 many CASSSYGTRGARRGTEAFF TGTGCCAGCAGCTCTTATGGGACCCGGGGGGCGCGGCGGGGCACTGAAGCTTTCTTT
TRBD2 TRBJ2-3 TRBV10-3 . CASSSLVLAGGSDTQYF TGTGCCAGCAGTTCCTTGGTCTTAGCGGGAGGGTCAGATACGCAGTATTTT
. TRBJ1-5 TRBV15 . CATSPTAGFQPQHF TGCGCCACCAGCCCGACAGCGGGTTTTCAGCCCCAGCATTTT
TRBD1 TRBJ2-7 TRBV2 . CASSSWGDRVPPEQYF TGTGCCAGCAGCTCCTGGGGGGACAGGGTACCCCCCGAGCAGTACTTC
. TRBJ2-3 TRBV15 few CATSRDRYTDTQYF TGTGCCACCAGCAGAGACCGATACACAGATACGCAGTATTTT
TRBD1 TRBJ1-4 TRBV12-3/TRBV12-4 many CASRINTGGEKLFF TGTGCCAGCAGAATAAATACAGGGGGTGAAAAACTGTTTTTT
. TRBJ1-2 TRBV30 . CACSIYRVDYGYTF TGTGCCTGTAGTATCTACAGGGTCGACTATGGCTATACCTTC
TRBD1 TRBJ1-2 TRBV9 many CASSDTGGNYGYTF TGTGCCAGCAGCGACACAGGGGGGAACTATGGCTACACCTTC
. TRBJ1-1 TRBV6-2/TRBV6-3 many CASSYSDSLRTEAFF TGTGCCAGCAGTTACTCCGACAGCCTGCGGACTGAAGCTTTCTTT
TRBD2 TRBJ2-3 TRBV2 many CASSPNFSGNTDTQYF TGTGCCAGCAGTCCCAACTTCAGCGGGAACACAGATACGCAGTATTTT
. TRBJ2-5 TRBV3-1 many CASSQSFTLYF TGTGCCAGCAGCCAAAGTTTCACCCTCTACTTC
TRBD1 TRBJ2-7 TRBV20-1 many CSALQTGPSTREQYF TGCAGTGCTCTCCAGACAGGGCCCTCTACTCGCGAGCAGTACTTC
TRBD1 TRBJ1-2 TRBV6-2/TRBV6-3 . CASSYPGPGQEGYGYTF TGTGCCAGCAGTTACCCCGGGCCGGGACAGGAGGGGTATGGCTACACCTTC
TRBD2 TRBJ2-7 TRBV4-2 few CASSRGGLAGGLDEQYF TGTGCCAGCAGCCGGGGGGGACTAGCGGGAGGTCTGGACGAGCAGTACTTC
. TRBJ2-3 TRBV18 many CASSPASARDTQYF TGTGCCAGCTCACCCGCGAGTGCCCGGGATACGCAGTATTTT
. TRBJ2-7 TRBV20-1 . CSARHRGDEQYF TGCAGTGCTAGACATCGGGGTGACGAGCAGTACTTC
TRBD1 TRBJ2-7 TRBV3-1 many CASTRTGSGYEQYF TGTGCCAGCACCAGGACAGGGTCGGGCTACGAGCAGTACTTC
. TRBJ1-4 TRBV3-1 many CASSRDDRDEKLFF TGTGCCAGCAGCCGGGATGACAGAGATGAAAAACTGTTTTTT
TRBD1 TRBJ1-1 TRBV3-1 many CASSLGPGQGTEAFF TGTGCCAGCAGCCTCGGACCGGGACAGGGGACTGAAGCTTTCTTT
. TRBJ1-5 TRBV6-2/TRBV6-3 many CASSSIQQFSNQPQHF TGTGCCAGCAGCTCTATTCAACAGTTTAGCAATCAGCCCCAGCATTTT
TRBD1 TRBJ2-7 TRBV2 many CASGDRGPPYEQYF TGTGCCAGCGGCGACAGGGGGCCCCCCTACGAGCAGTACTTC
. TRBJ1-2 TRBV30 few CAWSVQLSGYTF TGTGCCTGGAGTGTACAGTTAAGTGGCTACACCTTC
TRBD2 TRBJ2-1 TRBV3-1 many CASSHPRLAEGNEQFF TGTGCCAGCAGCCACCCCAGGCTAGCGGAAGGCAATGAGCAGTTCTTC
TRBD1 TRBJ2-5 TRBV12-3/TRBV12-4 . CASRRTGFQETQYF TGTGCCAGCAGGCGGACAGGATTCCAAGAGACCCAGTACTTC
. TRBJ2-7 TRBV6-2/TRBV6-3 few CASSYLEQAYEQYF TGTGCCAGCAGTTACTTGGAGCAGGCCTACGAGCAGTACTTC
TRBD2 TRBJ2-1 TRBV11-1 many CASSPRTSAYNEQFF TGTGCCAGCAGCCCGAGGACTAGCGCTTACAATGAGCAGTTCTTC
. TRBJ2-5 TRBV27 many CASSPRASRGLGETQYF TGTGCCAGCAGTCCCCGGGCTAGCAGGGGATTAGGAGAGACCCAGTACTTC
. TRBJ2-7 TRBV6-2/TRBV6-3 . CASSYFQGGSYEQYF TGTGCCAGCAGTTATTTTCAGGGAGGTTCCTACGAGCAGTACTTC
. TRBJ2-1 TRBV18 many CASSPGVAEYNEQFF TGTGCCAGCTCACCAGGGGTAGCGGAGTACAATGAGCAGTTCTTC
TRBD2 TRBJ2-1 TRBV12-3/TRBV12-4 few CASSLSWTSGGAEQFF TGTGCCAGCAGTTTAAGCTGGACTAGCGGAGGAGCTGAGCAGTTCTTC
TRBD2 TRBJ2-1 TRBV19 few CASSMYTSGPYNEQFF TGTGCCAGTAGTATGTATACTAGCGGGCCTTACAATGAGCAGTTCTTC
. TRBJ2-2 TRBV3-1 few CASSPAFGTGELFF TGTGCCAGCAGCCCCGCTTTTGGAACCGGGGAGCTGTTTTTT
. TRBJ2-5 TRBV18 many CASSPRREAGETQYF TGTGCCAGCTCACCCCGCAGGGAGGCGGGGGAGACCCAGTACTTC
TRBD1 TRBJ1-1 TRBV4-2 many CASSQAGQGWTEAFF TGTGCCAGCAGCCAGGCAGGACAGGGATGGACTGAAGCTTTCTTT
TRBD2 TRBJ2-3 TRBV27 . CASSSGAGGTDTQYF TGTGCCAGCAGTTCGGGTGCGGGGGGCACAGATACGCAGTATTTT
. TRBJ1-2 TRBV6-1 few CASSSLWGRGYTF TGTGCCAGCAGTTCCCTTTGGGGGAGAGGCTACACCTTC
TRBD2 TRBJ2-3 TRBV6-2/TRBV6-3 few CASSQYLAGRGDTQYF TGTGCCAGCAGCCAATACCTAGCGGGACGGGGAGATACGCAGTATTTT
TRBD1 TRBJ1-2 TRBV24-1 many CATSDSGTGEYGYTF TGTGCCACCAGTGATTCCGGGACAGGGGAATATGGCTACACCTTC